This T cell receptor beta chain is from a study of T cell changes during pregnancy in multiple sclerosis. The V end lost 6 bases, the J end lost 1 base, and 17 bases lay between the germline ends. From germline, CDR1 is SGHNT and CDR2 YENEEA. The CDR3 loop spans 16 amino acids. Produced via immunoSEQ multiplex PCR; TCRdb's table is partial and in-frame only. Of approximately 82,000 clones listed, over 80% are singletons. This clonotype was obtained from a female donor with multiple sclerosis, enrolled in a pregnancy study. This specimen was CD4+ T cells from peripheral blood mononuclear cells, taken in the second trimester of pregnancy. The V and J genes are TRBV11-3 and TRBJ2-3; the D gene is possibly TRBD1 (5 bases). CDR3 sequence (DNA): TGTGCCAGCAGTCCGTGGACGGCGACAGGCACAGATACGCAGTATTTT. As protein: CASSPWTATGTDTQYF.